This record looks at one T cell receptor (beta chain) sequence and its context. This sample was taken from a study of T cell responses to AZD1222 COVID-19 vaccine. TCRdb's copy holds only in-frame clones and misses some; the assay was immunoSEQ multiplex PCR. The sample shows approximately 110,000 clones, 80% to 90% of them seen only once. The sequenced sample was peripheral blood, obtained 28 days after the second AZD1222 dose. This sequence originates from an adult who received the AZD1222 COVID-19 vaccine.

CDR3 amino acids: CASSQTEKKETQYF. In nucleotides, the CDR3 is TGTGCCAGCAGCCAAACAGAAAAAAAAGAGACCCAGTACTTC. J is TRBJ2-5 and V is TRBV3-1 (or the pseudogene TRBV3-2); D ambiguous. The germline CDR1 and CDR2 sequences are LGHDT and YNNKEL (reference sequence). The CDR3 contains 14 residues. V was cut by 2 bases and J by 3 bases, with 10 bases left in between.